This T cell receptor (beta chain) stems from a study of blood T cell repertoires in COVID-19. As for the study in general: Acute-phase and convalescent COVID-19 samples originated in the United States, Italy and Spain. PBMCs, B-cell-depleted T cells, or T cells were the source of the cDNA or gDNA that made up the material.

How the authors handled the data: The authors estimated nucleated cell counts from reference gene primer amplification. The method was immunoSEQ multiplex PCR; TCRdb's version includes in-frame clones alone and lacks a portion of them. For V, J and clone size, that table is used; D and trimming come from the DNA. Of about 140,000 clones in the sample, 65% to 85% are singletons; the top ten hold approximately 8%. Sequenced: peripheral blood. The clonotype comes from a human donor in a cohort sampled during active COVID-19.

DNA for the CDR3: TGTGCCAGCAGGGGGAGACAGGGGAACGAGCAGTACTTC. It is translated as CASRGRQGNEQYF. The rearrangement joins TRBV2 to TRBJ2-7; 8 bases agree with TRBD1. Germline values: CDR1 SNHLY, CDR2 FYNNEI. The J segment lost 5 bases and the V segment lost 6 bases, leaving 6 bases of the junction unmatched. The CDR3 loop spans 13 amino acids.